These 4 T cell receptor beta chains came from one sample sequenced in a study of a mutant IDH1 vaccine in newly diagnosed glioma. No antigens are known for them. The time point was: week 47, end of study. The study gave 300 ug of mutant IDH1 20-mer peptide per vaccine dose, with topical imiquimod. Only in-frame clones appear in the TCRdb table, and some are missing; sequencing was by immunoSEQ multiplex PCR. The table records approximately 60,000 clones, around 83% of them present only once. The specimen was PBMCs, collected from a glioma patient whose treatment included an IDH1 peptide vaccine. The receptors here all came from a man aged 30-40 years with glioma.

The chain joins TRBV5-1 to TRBJ2-1, with D perhaps matching TRBD1 (5 bases). The CDR3 is made up of 17 amino acids. With 5 bases removed from V and 6 bases from J, the gap between germline ends came to 24 bases. CDR1 and CDR2 (germline): SGHRS, YFSETQ. The CDR3 spells CASRLNRLNVGANEQFF. CDR3 bases: TGCGCCAGCAGGTTGAATCGTTTAAACGTTGGGGCCAATGAGCAGTTCTTC.

The V gene is TRBV6-4, the J gene TRBJ2-7; 11 nucleotides agree with TRBD1. This CDR3 is 15 amino acids long. Trimming removed 4 bases from V and 3 bases from J; junction bases left unmatched: 5. The germline CDR1 and CDR2 sequences are MRHNA and SNTAGT. The chain's CDR3 is CASSASGTGGYEQYF. CDR3 coding DNA: TGTGCCAGCAGTGCCTCAGGGACAGGGGGCTACGAGCAGTACTTC.

The J gene is TRBJ2-2, the V gene TRBV18; D is unresolved. Trimming left V 11 bases short and J 3 bases short, with 16 bases between. Per germline, CDR1 KGHSH and CDR2 LQKENI. This CDR3 is 14 amino acids long. This chain's CDR3 is CALGRSGDTGELFF. CDR3 nucleotides: TGTGCCCTGGGCCGGTCGGGCGACACCGGGGAGCTGTTTTTT.

This clone was seen a handful of times. The chain links TRBV7-9 to TRBJ1-1; D not resolved. The CDR3 is made up of 13 amino acids. Germline loops: CDR1 SEHNR, CDR2 FQNEAQ (reference sequence). Deletions cut 5 bases from V and 1 base from J, with 8 bases between. The CDR3 region has the DNA TGTGCCAGCAGCCTTCCGAGGAACACTGAAGCTTTCTTT. This encodes CASSLPRNTEAFF.